This TCR beta chain was captured by sequencing in a study of control samples from healthy donors and cancer patients. The method was immunoSEQ multiplex PCR; TCRdb's version includes in-frame clones alone and lacks a portion of them. The table has some 130,000 clones, 80% to 95% seen once. Per the germline V gene, CDR1 is LNHDA and CDR2 is SQIVND (reference sequence). Trimming removed 4 bases from V and 5 bases from J, with 18 bases in between. The CDR3 consists of 16 residues. The TCR was taken from a woman between 45 and 65 years old in good health. Sample: blood. The chain carries TRBV19 and TRBJ1-5; possibly TRBD1 for D (5 bases). In DNA, the CDR3 is TGTGCCAGTAGTAGAGACCGGACGTGGGGCGATCAGCCCCAGCATTTT. This codes for CASSRDRTWGDQPQHF.